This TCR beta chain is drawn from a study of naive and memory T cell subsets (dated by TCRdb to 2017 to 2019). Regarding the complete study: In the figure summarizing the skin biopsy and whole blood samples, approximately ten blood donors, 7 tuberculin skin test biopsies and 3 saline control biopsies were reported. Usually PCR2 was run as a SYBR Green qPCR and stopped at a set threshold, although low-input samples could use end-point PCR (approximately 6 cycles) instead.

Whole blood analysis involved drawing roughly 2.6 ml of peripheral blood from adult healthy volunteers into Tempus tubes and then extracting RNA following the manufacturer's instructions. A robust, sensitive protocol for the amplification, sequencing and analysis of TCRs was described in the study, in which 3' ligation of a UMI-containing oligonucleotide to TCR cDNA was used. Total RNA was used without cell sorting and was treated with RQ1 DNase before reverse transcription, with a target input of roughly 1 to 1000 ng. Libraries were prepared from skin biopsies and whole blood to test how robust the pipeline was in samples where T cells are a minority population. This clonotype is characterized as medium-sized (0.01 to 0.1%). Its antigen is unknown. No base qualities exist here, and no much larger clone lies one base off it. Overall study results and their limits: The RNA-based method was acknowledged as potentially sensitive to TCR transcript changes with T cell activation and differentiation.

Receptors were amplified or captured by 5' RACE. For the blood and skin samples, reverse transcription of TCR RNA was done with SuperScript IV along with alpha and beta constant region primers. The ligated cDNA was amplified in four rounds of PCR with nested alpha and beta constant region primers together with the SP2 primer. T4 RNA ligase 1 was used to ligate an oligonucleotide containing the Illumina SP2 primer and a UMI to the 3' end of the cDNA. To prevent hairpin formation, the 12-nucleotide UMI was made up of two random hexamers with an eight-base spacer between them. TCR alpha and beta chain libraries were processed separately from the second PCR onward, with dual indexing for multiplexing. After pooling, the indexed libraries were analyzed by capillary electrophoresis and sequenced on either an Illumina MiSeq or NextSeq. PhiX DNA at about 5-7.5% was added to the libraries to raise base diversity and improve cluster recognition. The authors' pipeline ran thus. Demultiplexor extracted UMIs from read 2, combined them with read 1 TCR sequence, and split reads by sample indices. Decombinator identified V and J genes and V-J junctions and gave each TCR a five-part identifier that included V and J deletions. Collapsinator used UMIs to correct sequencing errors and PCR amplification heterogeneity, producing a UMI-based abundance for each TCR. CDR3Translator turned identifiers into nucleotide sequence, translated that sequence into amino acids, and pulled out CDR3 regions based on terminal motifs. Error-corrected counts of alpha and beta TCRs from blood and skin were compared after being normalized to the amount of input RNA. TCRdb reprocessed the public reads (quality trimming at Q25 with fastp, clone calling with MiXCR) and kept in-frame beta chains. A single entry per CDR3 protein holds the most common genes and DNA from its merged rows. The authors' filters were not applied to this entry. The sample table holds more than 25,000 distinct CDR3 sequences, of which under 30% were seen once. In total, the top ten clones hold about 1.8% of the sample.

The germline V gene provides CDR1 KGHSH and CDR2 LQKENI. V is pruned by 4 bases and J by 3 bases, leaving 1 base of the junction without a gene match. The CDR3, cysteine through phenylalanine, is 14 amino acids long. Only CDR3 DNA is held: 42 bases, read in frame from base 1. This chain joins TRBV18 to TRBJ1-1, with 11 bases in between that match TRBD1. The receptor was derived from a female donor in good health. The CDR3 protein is CASSLGQGDTEAFF. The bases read TGTGCCAGCTCACTGGGACAGGGGGACACTGAAGCTTTCTTT.